The 8 T cell receptor beta chains in this list originate from one sample, sequenced in a study of breast tumors, draining lymph nodes, adjacent tissues. TCRdb re-derived calls from the multiplex PCR reads in MiXCR, one entry per CDR3 protein. The repertoire holds 20,000 to 25,000 distinct CDR3 sequences, with approximately 51% as singletons. Input material: breast tumor tissue. The receptors were sampled from a female donor with breast cancer. Some clones in this sample may be carry-over from other donors' samples.

The rearrangement links TRBV7-6 to TRBJ2-2; D unresolved. Germline V gene sequence: CDR1 SGHVS, CDR2 FNYEAQ. The CDR3 length is 13 residues. V was shortened by 1 base and J by 8 bases, with 8 bases between the two germline ends. The CDR3 is CASSLVTEGELFF. The DNA for the CDR3 is TGTGCCAGCAGCTTAGTAACGGAAGGGGAGCTGTTTTTT.

V gene TRBV7-2 combines with J gene TRBJ2-3; no definite D call. The CDR3 runs 14 residues. In germline, CDR1 is SGHTA, CDR2 FQGNSA. V lost 5 bases to trimming and J lost 0 bases, with 9 bases between them. The CDR3 protein is CASSPGHSTDTQYF. In nucleotides, the CDR3 is TGTGCCAGCAGCCCCGGTCATAGCACAGATACGCAGTATTTT.

The V gene is TRBV29-1, the J gene TRBJ2-1; a possible D gene is TRBD2 (5 bases). The CDR3 extends over 13 amino acids. CDR1 SQVTM and CDR2 ANQGSEA come from the germline V gene. The DNA of the CDR3 is TGCAACAGACACGAGACGGGATACAATGAGCAGTTCTTC. It yields the protein CNRHETGYNEQFF.

V usage is TRBV7-2 and J usage is TRBJ2-5, with 9 bases that match TRBD2. The CDR3 spans 17 residues. The ends lost 2 bases at V and 9 bases at J; junction bases unmatched: 16. From germline, CDR1 is SGHTA and CDR2 FQGNSA. The CDR3 DNA follows: TGTGCCAGCAGCTTACTAGCGGGGCCCCCCCCCGGGGAGCCCCAGTACTTC. It specifies CASSLLAGPPPGEPQYF.

The chain carries TRBV2 and TRBJ1-2; the D is unclear. There are 14 residues in the CDR3. V was trimmed by 2 bases and J by 5 bases, leaving 12 bases between them. Germline values: CDR1 SNHLY, CDR2 FYNNEI. Written as DNA, the CDR3 is TGTGCCAGCAGTGAAAGAGTCAGAAGTTATGGCTACACCTTC. Protein sequence: CASSERVRSYGYTF. The whole variable domain, remainder taken from reference TRBV2 and TRBJ1-2, is EPEVTQTPSHQVTQMGQEVILRCVPISNHLYFYWYRQILGQKVEFLVSFYNNEISEKSEIFDDQFSVERPDGSNFTLKIRSTKLEDSAMYFCASSERVRSYGYTFGSGTRLTVV.

This clonotype was detected once. One end of the junction does not line up with germline, which may come from a read error. V and J are TRBV25-1 and TRBJ1-3; D possibly corresponds to TRBD1 (5 bases). This CDR3 has 17 residues. Looked up from germline, CDR1 is MGHDK and CDR2 is SYGVNS. The CDR3 DNA reads as TGTGCCAGCAGTGCTCCTTTCGGGTGGGACTCTGGAAACACCATATACTTT. It is translated as CASSAPFGWDSGNTIYF.

In its sample, this clonotype was seen once. The chain carries TRBV20-1 and TRBJ1-2, with 10 bases that match TRBD1. Trimming at V came to 0 bases and at J to 7 bases, leaving 8 bases not matched to a gene. The CDR3 extends over 15 amino acids. The germline gives CDR1 DFQATT, CDR2 SNEGSKA (reference sequence). The DNA for the CDR3 is TGCAGTGCTAGAGATGAGGGGACAGGGGTTATTGGCTACACCTTC. It yields the protein CSARDEGTGVIGYTF.

This clonotype was counted at least ten times. V gene TRBV20-1 combines with J gene TRBJ2-1; no reliable D call. This CDR3 contains 15 residues. Per germline, CDR1 DFQATT and CDR2 SNEGSKA (reference sequence). Trimming cost V 5 bases and J 3 bases, with 17 bases left between them. CDR3 region: CSAHKKRTGYNEQFF. For the CDR3, the DNA is TGCAGTGCTCATAAAAAGAGGACCGGCTACAATGAGCAGTTCTTC.